This TCR beta chain was sequenced for a study of blood T cell repertoires in COVID-19. At the level of the study: The United States, Italy and Spain were the sources of the acute and convalescent COVID-19 samples. PBMCs, B-cell-depleted T cells, or T cells were the source of the cDNA or gDNA that made up the material.

Authors' data handling: Amplifying reference gene primers gave estimates of nucleated cell counts. The table came from immunoSEQ multiplex PCR; TCRdb's copy has only in-frame clones and leaves some out. V and J calls and clone size are as listed in that table; D and trimming were resolved from the DNA. The profile shows about 27,000 clones, 60% to 70% of them singletons. The source of this sequence is a man aged 55 to 70 with active or convalescent COVID-19. The specimen sequenced was peripheral blood.

CDR3 sequence (DNA): TGTGCCAGCAGTTTAAGGGGTACGGGGGTCAGCTCCTACGAGCAGTACTTC. Protein: CASSLRGTGVSSYEQYF. The rearrangement uses TRBV27 and TRBJ2-7; possible D gene TRBD2, 6 bases. Germline-derived CDR1 and CDR2 are MNHEY and SMNVEV (reference sequence). V gave up 2 bases and J gave up 0 bases, with 17 bases separating them. CDR3 length equals 17 residues.